This entry concerns a single T cell receptor beta chain. This CDR3 is built from 16 residues. The germline CDR1 and CDR2 sequences are MNHEY and SMNVEV (reference sequence). J was trimmed by 0 bases and V by 5 bases; bases with no gene match: 6. These data come from a study of T cell changes during pregnancy in multiple sclerosis. Libraries were prepared by immunoSEQ multiplex PCR; TCRdb keeps only in-frame clonotypes and omits some of them. There are about 110,000 clones in the sample; about 90% occur only once, and less than 0.9% lies in the top ten. The sequenced sample was peripheral blood, obtained in the third trimester of pregnancy. The clonotype comes from a female donor in good health, enrolled as a control in a pregnancy study. The chain has TRBV27 and TRBJ1-4; TRBD1 agrees at 7 bases. The DNA of the CDR3 is TGTGCCAGCAGTCCCGGACAGGAGCCAACTAATGAAAAACTGTTTTTT. The encoded protein is CASSPGQEPTNEKLFF.